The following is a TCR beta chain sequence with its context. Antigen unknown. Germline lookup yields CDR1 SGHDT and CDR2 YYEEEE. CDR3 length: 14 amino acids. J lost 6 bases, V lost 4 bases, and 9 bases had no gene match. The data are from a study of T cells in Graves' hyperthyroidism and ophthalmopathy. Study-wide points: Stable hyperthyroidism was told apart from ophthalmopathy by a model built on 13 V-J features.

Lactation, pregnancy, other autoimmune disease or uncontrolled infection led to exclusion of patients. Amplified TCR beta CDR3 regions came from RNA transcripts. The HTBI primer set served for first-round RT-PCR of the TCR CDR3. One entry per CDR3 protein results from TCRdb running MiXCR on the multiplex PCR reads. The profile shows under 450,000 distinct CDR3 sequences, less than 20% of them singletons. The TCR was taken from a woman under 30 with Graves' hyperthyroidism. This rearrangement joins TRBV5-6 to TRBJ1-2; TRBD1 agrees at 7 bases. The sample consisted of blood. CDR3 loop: CASSAQVTGDGYTF. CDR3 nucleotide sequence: TGTGCCAGCAGCGCCCAAGTTACAGGGGATGGCTACACCTTC.